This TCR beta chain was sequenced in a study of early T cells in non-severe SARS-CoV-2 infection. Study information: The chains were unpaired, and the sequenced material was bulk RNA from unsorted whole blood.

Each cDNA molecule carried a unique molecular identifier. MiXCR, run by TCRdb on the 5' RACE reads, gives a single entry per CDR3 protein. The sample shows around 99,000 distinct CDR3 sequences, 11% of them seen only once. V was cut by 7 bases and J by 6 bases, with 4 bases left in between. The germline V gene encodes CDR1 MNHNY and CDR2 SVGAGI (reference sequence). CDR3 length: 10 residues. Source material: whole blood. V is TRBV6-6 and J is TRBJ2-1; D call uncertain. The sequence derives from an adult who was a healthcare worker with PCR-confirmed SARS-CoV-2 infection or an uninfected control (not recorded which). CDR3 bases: TGTGCCAGCATGGGCAATGAGCAGTTCTTC. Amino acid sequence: CASMGNEQFF.